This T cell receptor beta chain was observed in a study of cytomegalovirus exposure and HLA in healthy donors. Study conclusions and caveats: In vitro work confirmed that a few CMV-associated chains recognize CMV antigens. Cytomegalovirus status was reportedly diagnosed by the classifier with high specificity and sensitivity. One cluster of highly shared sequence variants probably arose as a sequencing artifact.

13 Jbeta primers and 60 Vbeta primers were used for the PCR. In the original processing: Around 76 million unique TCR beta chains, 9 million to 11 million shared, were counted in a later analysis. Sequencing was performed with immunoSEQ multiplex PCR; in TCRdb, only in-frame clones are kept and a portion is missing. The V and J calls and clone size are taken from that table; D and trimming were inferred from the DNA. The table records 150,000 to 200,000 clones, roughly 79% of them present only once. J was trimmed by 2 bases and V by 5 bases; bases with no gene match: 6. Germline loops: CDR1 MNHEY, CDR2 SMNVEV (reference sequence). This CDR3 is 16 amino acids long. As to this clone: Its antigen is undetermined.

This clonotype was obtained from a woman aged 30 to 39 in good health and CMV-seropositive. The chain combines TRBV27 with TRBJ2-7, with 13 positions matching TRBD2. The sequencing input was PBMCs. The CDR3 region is CASSPRTSGGPYEQYF. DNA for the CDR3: TGTGCCAGCAGTCCCCGGACTAGCGGGGGACCCTACGAGCAGTACTTC.